This is a list of T cell receptor beta chains from one sample in a study of blood T cell repertoires in COVID-19. Some clones are missing from TCRdb's copy, which holds only in-frame ones; the method was immunoSEQ multiplex PCR. Here the sample spans roughly 100,000 clones, about 87% being singletons. Material: peripheral blood. These receptors originate from a man over 45 with active or convalescent COVID-19. Both conserved end residues are part of each CDR3.

j_gene,v_gene,len,CDR3aa
TRBJ2-2,TRBV2,13,CASSNRDTGELFF
TRBJ1-4,TRBV6-1,14,CASSENPEGEKLFF
TRBJ1-3,TRBV14,13,CASSETGKSGIYF
TRBJ2-3,TRBV6-2/TRBV6-3,15,CASSYSGGEEDTQYF
TRBJ1-4,TRBV7-2,14,CASSLQQGWEKLFF
TRBJ2-5,TRBV30,13,CAWSVQGQETQYF
TRBJ1-3,TRBV10-3,13,CAINSGGENTIYF
TRBJ1-5,TRBV6-6,17,CASSPLIDREYPQPQHF
TRBJ2-1,TRBV12-5,13,CASGSWEGNEQFF
TRBJ2-5,TRBV2,14,CASSVRGVRETQYF
TRBJ2-2,TRBV18,15,CASSLSGTDTGELFF
TRBJ1-2,TRBV6-5,15,CASSYSARGPYGYTF
TRBJ1-1,TRBV6-5,15,CASSSLGALGTEAFF
TRBJ1-3,TRBV30,13,CAWQVSSGNTIYF
TRBJ2-2,TRBV10-3,15,CAISDPGQPTGELFF
TRBJ2-5,TRBV7-9,15,CASSKGDSTSETQYF
TRBJ1-5,TRBV3-1/TRBV3-2,14,CASSLTGRDQPQHF
TRBJ1-6,TRBV7-8,15,CASSLREEGNSPLHF
TRBJ2-1,TRBV9,15,CASSLGQGNLHEQFF
TRBJ1-6,TRBV10-3,16,CAISESGADYNSPLHF
TRBJ1-6,TRBV28,16,CASSPTDRLDNSPLHF
TRBJ1-4,TRBV3-1/TRBV3-2,11,CASTPGEKLFF
TRBJ2-2,TRBV2,14,CASRRGGSTGELFF
TRBJ2-1,TRBV29-1,17,CSVDLGGTSGATNEQFF
TRBJ2-1,TRBV6-2/TRBV6-3,17,CASSYSLYSGGPNEQFF
TRBJ1-5,TRBV28,18,CASRALGQGGISNQPQHF
TRBJ2-3,TRBV3-1/TRBV3-2,17,CASSQDLAGGPVDTQYF
TRBJ1-6,TRBV27,15,CASSLGTGRDSPLHF
TRBJ2-3,TRBV10-1,14,CASSRGIGTDTQYF
TRBJ1-3,TRBV7-2,14,CASSLDVNQDTIYF
TRBJ2-1,TRBV4-2,19,CASSQDSPFSGVGYNEQFF
TRBJ2-3,TRBV29-1,13,CSVPREQTDTQYF
TRBJ1-1,TRBV5-1,11,CASSSDTEAFF
TRBJ1-5,TRBV6-1,17,CASSVGTPKLGNQPQHF
TRBJ1-5,TRBV28,19,CASSLLSLRGQAPHQPQHF
TRBJ1-6,TRBV6-1,17,CASSEPTATGTNSPLHF
TRBJ1-4,TRBV5-6,14,CASSLGTGGEKLFF
TRBJ1-6,TRBV28,16,CASSLDRTGGYSPLHF
TRBJ1-5,TRBV19,17,CASSIEQGVYSNQPQHF
TRBJ2-1,TRBV7-2,13,CASSLSFGVEQFF
TRBJ1-2,TRBV29-1,15,CSAEVEGGSNYGYTF